A selection of T cell receptor beta chains follows, all from one sample in a study of T-cell reconstitution after alpha-beta-depleted transplantation in children. TCRdb independently ran MiXCR on the PCR reads; one entry per CDR3 protein. The sample lists about 230,000 distinct CDR3 sequences; roughly 10% were seen once. The source material was PBMCs from the stem cell graft donor, sampled from the stem cell graft. Receptors originate from a human donor who donated a stem cell graft to a child with acute lymphoblastic leukemia. Each CDR3 is given with its conserved first and last residue. A D gene is named only where the DNA matches it firmly. Not every row has a clone size; where given, it reads once, few, many or a size class.

TRBJ2-1,TRBV3-1,.,many,TGTGCCAGCAGCGCGGGAACAGGGTTTAGCTCTACCCAGTTCTTC,CASSAGTGFSSTQFF
TRBJ1-6,TRBV12-3/TRBV12-4,.,.,TGTGCCAGCAGTCAGGGATCTCCCCTCCACTTT,CASSQGSPLHF
TRBJ1-3,TRBV25-1,.,few,TGTGCCAGCAGTGACGGAGTCGCGGCGCACTCTGGAAACACCATATATTTT,CASSDGVAAHSGNTIYF
TRBJ1-2,TRBV20-1,TRBD1,many,TGCAGTTCCACTACCTCCGACAGGGTCTATGGCTACACCTTC,CSSTTSDRVYGYTF
TRBJ2-7,TRBV10-3,.,many,TGTGCCATCAGTGAGTCCGGACGGAACTACGAGCAGTACTTC,CAISESGRNYEQYF
TRBJ2-2,TRBV19,TRBD1,few,TGTGCCAGTACTTCCTGGACAGGGGGCATCACCGGGGAGCTGTTTTTT,CASTSWTGGITGELFF
TRBJ2-6,TRBV5-1,.,many,TGCGCCAGCAGCTTGGGCCCGAGCTCTGGGGCCAACGTCCTGACTTTC,CASSLGPSSGANVLTF
TRBJ1-1,TRBV10-2,.,many,TGCGCCAGCAGTGTGGAGACCATGAACACTGAAGCTTTCTTT,CASSVETMNTEAFF
TRBJ1-1,TRBV4-2,TRBD1,few,TGTGCCAGCAGCCAAGGGCAGGGGGGCGCTAACACTGAAGCTTTCTTT,CASSQGQGGANTEAFF
TRBJ1-1,TRBV20-1,.,.,TGCAGTGCTAGAGGAACAGACCAAAGTAACACTGAAGCTTTCTTT,CSARGTDQSNTEAFF
TRBJ1-1,TRBV20-1,TRBD1,few,TGCAGTGCTAGGGGCCACAGGGGGAGGTGGACTGAAGCTTTCTTT,CSARGHRGRWTEAFF
TRBJ1-3,TRBV20-1,.,.,TGCAGTGCTGAGGGGGGGGACATCCCAGTCGGGAGTCGGGGAAACACCATATATTTT,CSAEGGDIPVGSRGNTIYF
TRBJ2-1,TRBV12-3/TRBV12-4,.,.,TGTGCCAGCAGTTCAAACCTAGCAAATGAGCAGTTCTTC,CASSSNLANEQFF
TRBJ1-1,TRBV20-1,.,many,TGCAGTGCCCAACACCAAGGTAACACTGAAGCTTTCTTT,CSAQHQGNTEAFF
TRBJ1-1,TRBV6-6,.,.,TGTGCCAGCAGCCTAACAGATAACACTGAAGCTTTCTTT,CASSLTDNTEAFF
TRBJ1-6,TRBV11-2,.,many,TGTGCCAGCAGCTTGGAAGGCCGGGTCCGGCATAATTCACCCCTCCACTTT,CASSLEGRVRHNSPLHF
TRBJ2-7,TRBV7-8,.,many,TGTGCCAGCAGCCCGGGGCGGCGAGGTTTATTTGCCTACGAGCAGTACTTC,CASSPGRRGLFAYEQYF
TRBJ1-3,TRBV6-5,TRBD1,few,TGTGCCAGCAGTCCCCGGGACAGGTTAAGGTTCGGCATATATTTT,CASSPRDRLRFGIYF
TRBJ2-3,TRBV9,.,.,TGTGCCAGCAGCGTAGCGGCGGGTGAATGGGGCACAGATACGCAGTATTTT,CASSVAAGEWGTDTQYF
TRBJ2-1,TRBV20-1,TRBD2,many,TGCAGTGCTAGAGCTGGCTTAGCGGGGGCCAACAATGAGCAGTTCTTC,CSARAGLAGANNEQFF
TRBJ2-5,TRBV4-2,TRBD2,few,TGTGCCAGCAGCCTTCGGACTAGCGGGGGGGCGATGGTTGAGACCCAGTACTTC,CASSLRTSGGAMVETQYF
TRBJ1-1,TRBV19,TRBD1,many,TGTGCCAGTAGCGTAACCGGGACAGACAAAGGAGCTTTCTTT,CASSVTGTDKGAFF
TRBJ1-1,TRBV5-1,.,few,TGCGCCAGCTCAGAACAGGGAAGGTTAAGCGCTGAAGCTTTCTTT,CASSEQGRLSAEAFF
TRBJ2-1,TRBV11-2,.,.,TGTGCCAGCAGCTTAGAATATGGAGGCCAGCGGGTGGGCGAGAGGAACAATGAGCAGTTCTTC,CASSLEYGGQRVGERNNEQFF
TRBJ1-1,TRBV5-1,.,few,TGCGCCAGCAGCGAACTGTGGGACGGAAACACTGAAGCTTTCTTT,CASSELWDGNTEAFF
TRBJ1-1,TRBV25-1,TRBD1,few,TGTGCCAGCCGACGGACAGGGAACCCTGAAGCTTTCTTT,CASRRTGNPEAFF
TRBJ1-1,TRBV6-6,.,.,TGTGCCAGCAGTTTTGACAGGTTCACTGAAGCTTTCTTT,CASSFDRFTEAFF
TRBJ1-1,TRBV10-3,TRBD1,many,TGTGCCATCAGTGAGCCAGGGGGCACTGAAGCTTTCTTT,CAISEPGGTEAFF
TRBJ2-5,TRBV12-3/TRBV12-4,TRBD1,many,TGTGCCAGCAGACTTGACAGGGGGGAGGAGACCCAGTACTTC,CASRLDRGEETQYF